Presented here are 19 T cell receptor beta chains from one specimen sequenced in a study of post-analysis software for immune sequencing data. Findings and caveats of the study: Compared with controls, patients had more of about 5 TRBV segments, including TRBV5-6, TRBV5-1 and TRBV20-1.

Each TCR beta cDNA library carried unique molecular identifiers. One entry per CDR3 protein, called by TCRdb with MiXCR from the PCR reads. The data show 800,000 to 950,000 distinct CDR3 sequences, roughly half seen once. These receptors are not linked to any known antigen. The source material was blood. These receptors were obtained from a girl aged 10-17 years with multiple sclerosis.

The V call is TRBV6-6, the J call TRBJ1-1; D not certain. Trimming stripped 5 bases from V and 1 base from J, with 8 bases between. The CDR3 is 13 amino acids. Germline CDR1 is MNHNY and CDR2 is SVGAGI (reference sequence). CDR3 DNA: TGTGCCAGCAGTGATCGGGAGAACACTGAAGCTTTCTTT. This translates into CASSDRENTEAFF.

The rearrangement joins TRBV9 to TRBJ1-2; TRBD1 aligns across 9 bases. V was pared by 0 bases and J by 0 bases, with 6 bases of the junction left unmatched. The CDR3 has 17 amino acids. Germline V gene lookup returns CDR1 SGDLS and CDR2 YYNGEE. The CDR3 loop is CASSVATGGTANYGYTF. CDR3 nucleotides: TGTGCCAGCAGCGTAGCTACAGGGGGCACAGCTAACTATGGCTACACCTTC.

The CDR3, as DNA: TGTGCCAGCAGTTTATCGCCAGGCACACTCGAACGGACTGAAGCTTTCTTT. As protein: CASSLSPGTLERTEAFF. V usage is TRBV28 and J usage is TRBJ1-1; D uncertain. V gave up 1 base and J gave up 5 bases, with 20 bases separating them. The CDR3 contains 17 residues. The germline V gene encodes CDR1 MDHEN and CDR2 SYDVKM.

The chain couples TRBV12-3 or TRBV12-4 to TRBJ1-1; tentatively, D is TRBD1 (5 bases). This CDR3 has 17 residues. V was trimmed by 6 bases and J by 6 bases, leaving 26 bases between them. CDR3 DNA: TGTGCCAGCAGCTCCTCGATCCGACAGACGGGACTCGCTGAAGCTTTCTTT. Translation: CASSSSIRQTGLAEAFF.

The chain combines TRBV7-9 with TRBJ2-5; 10 bases fit TRBD1. The CDR3 has 15 amino acids. With V trimmed by 7 bases and J by 7 bases, 12 bases remained unmatched. In germline, CDR1 is SEHNR, CDR2 FQNEAQ (reference sequence). The CDR3 bases are TGTGCCAGCACCTCCCTCCCGGACAGGGGGGGGACCCAGTACTTC. It translates to CASTSLPDRGGTQYF.

In this sample, this clonotype turned up a few times. One end of the junction is discordant with germline, which a read error may explain. V gene TRBV4-2 combines with J gene TRBJ2-5; D unresolved. The CDR3 spans 14 residues. CDR1 is LGHNA and CDR2 is YNFKEQ in the germline V gene. CDR3 loop: CASSQDISQETQYF. The CDR3 region has the DNA TGTGCCAGTAGCCAAGATATCTCACAAGAGACCCAGTACTTC.

This clonotype was observed a handful of times. A junction boundary mismatches the germline segment, possibly from a read error. V and J are TRBV12-3 or TRBV12-4 and TRBJ2-3, with TRBD1 matching over 9 bases. CDR3 length equals 17 residues. CDR3 loop: CASRPGPTGGSTDTQYF. The CDR3 DNA follows: TGCGCCAGCCGACCCGGGCCAACAGGGGGCTCGACGGATACGCAGTATTTT.

This chain connects TRBV5-5 to TRBJ2-5; TRBD1 aligns across 7 bases. Trimming removed 0 bases from V and 2 bases from J; junction bases left unmatched: 16. In germline, CDR1 is SGHKS, CDR2 YYEKEE (reference sequence). The CDR3 is 19 residues long. The CDR3 coding sequence is TGTGCCAGCAGCTTGGCCGAACAGGGGCTCACCTCCCCACAAGAGACCCAGTACTTC. This translates into CASSLAEQGLTSPQETQYF.

The V and J genes are TRBV6-2 or TRBV6-3 and TRBJ2-7; 8 positions match TRBD1. Germline assignment: CDR1 MNHEY and CDR2 SVGEGT. The CDR3 loop spans 19 amino acids. Germline trimming cut 0 bases from V and 3 bases from J; bases unmatched to any gene: 16. The CDR3 nucleotides read TGTGCCAGCAGTTACTCGAAGCTGGAATTGGGGACAGGAGGCTACGAGCAGTACTTC. Translation gives CASSYSKLELGTGGYEQYF.

This clonotype was picked up one time. V and J are TRBV20-1 and TRBJ2-5; 10 bases agree with TRBD2. The J call is in doubt because the DNA end fits TRBJ2-7 better. Germline V gene lookup returns CDR1 DFQATT and CDR2 SNEGSKA (reference sequence). This CDR3 has 15 residues. CDR3 region: CSARDSSGSRVEQYF. The CDR3 nucleotides read TGCAGTGCTAGAGATTCTAGCGGGAGCCGGGTCGAGCAGTACTTC.

The genes are TRBV12-3 or TRBV12-4 and TRBJ1-2; 8 bases are shared with TRBD1. The CDR3 spans 14 residues. V was pared by 5 bases and J by 6 bases, with 8 bases of the junction left unmatched. Written as DNA, the CDR3 is TGTGCCAGCAGTCCCGCCAGGGGGCTAGATGGCTACACCTTC. Protein sequence: CASSPARGLDGYTF.

DNA of the CDR3: TGCAGCGTTGATTCCTTCGGAGATACGCAGTATTTT. This sequence encodes CSVDSFGDTQYF. V is TRBV29-1 and J is TRBJ2-3; no reliable D call. The CDR3 loop spans 12 amino acids. Deletions cut 3 bases from V and 5 bases from J, with 9 bases between. CDR1 is SQVTM and CDR2 is ANQGSEA in the germline V gene.

This clonotype has a single count. CDR3 residues: CASSLVAVVTGFSTDEQFF. CDR3 DNA sequence: TGTGCCAGCAGCTTGGTGGCGGTTGTTACAGGCTTCTCGACCGATGAGCAGTTCTTC. The rearrangement uses TRBV5-6 and TRBJ2-1; perhaps TRBD1 as D (5 bases). Germline V gene data show CDR1 as SGHDT and CDR2 as YYEEEE. V lost 0 bases to trimming and J lost 8 bases, with 27 bases between them. The CDR3 totals 19 residues.

To note about this clonotype: Germline and junction disagree at one end, which may indicate a read error. The chain recombines TRBV11-2 with TRBJ2-4; 14 bases match TRBD2. The CDR3 is 16 residues long. CDR1 and CDR2 (germline): SGHAT, FQNNGV. CDR3 protein: CASSLGYGLAGGGKFF. CDR3 DNA sequence: TGTGCCAGCAGCTTGGGGTACGGACTAGCGGGAGGAGGGAAGTTCTTC.

This clonotype occurred a few times. The chain carries TRBV28 and TRBJ2-7; 7 positions match TRBD1. The CDR3 runs to 15 residues. The germline V gene has CDR1 MDHEN and CDR2 SYDVKM. The trim removed 4 bases at V and 1 base at J, leaving 7 bases unmatched. The DNA of the CDR3 is TGTGCCAGCAGTTCCACCGGGACAGCGTCCTACGAGCAGTACTTC. This encodes CASSSTGTASYEQYF.

V usage is TRBV29-1 and J usage is TRBJ1-5, with D possibly TRBD1 on 5 matching bases. CDR3 size: 13 residues. V was pared by 5 bases and J by 7 bases, with 15 bases between. In germline, CDR1 is SQVTM, CDR2 ANQGSEA. CDR3 sequence reads: CSVLEGYGQPQHF. DNA for the CDR3: TGCAGCGTTTTGGAGGGGTATGGGCAGCCCCAGCATTTT.

This chain links TRBV29-1 with TRBJ2-1, with D possibly matching TRBD2 (7 bases). CDR1 and CDR2 (germline): SQVTM, ANQGSEA. The CDR3 spans 15 residues. V lost 8 bases, J lost 1 base, and 18 bases lay in between. The DNA of the CDR3 is TGCAGCCTCCTCGGAGGGGGGGGGTCCTACAATGAGCAGTTCTTC. Translated: CSLLGGGGSYNEQFF.

This clonotype occurred a few times. The chain couples TRBV7-3 to TRBJ2-7; TRBD2 aligns across 7 bases. Trimming took 1 base from V and 0 from J; bases not matched to a gene: 3. The CDR3 loop spans 15 amino acids. Germline CDR1 is SGHTA and CDR2 is FQGTGA. The DNA for the CDR3 is TGTGCCAGCAGCTTAAGCGGGAGTAGCTCCTACGAGCAGTACTTC. Translated, it gives CASSLSGSSSYEQYF.

The chain carries TRBV29-1 and TRBJ2-5; weak D call: TRBD1 (6 bases). The CDR3 extends over 14 amino acids. The germline CDR1 and CDR2 sequences are SQVTM and ANQGSEA. Deletions cut 7 bases from V and 2 bases from J, with 17 bases between. CDR3 DNA sequence: TGCAGCGGGATGGCAGGGGTAGGACAAGAGACCCAGTACTTC. It yields the protein CSGMAGVGQETQYF.